This T cell receptor beta chain comes out of a study of shared clonotypes between healthy human individuals. Across the whole study: Aged 18 to 49, the donors were a couple of women and three men.

Sequencing was performed with immunoSEQ multiplex PCR; in TCRdb, only in-frame clones are kept and a portion is missing. The table shows 550,000 to 600,000 clones, with just over 75% occurring only once. This sequence originates from a woman aged 40 to 50 in good health. Some clones in this sample may be carry-over from other donors' samples. The sequencing input was PBMCs.

The CDR3 spells CASSLSLAGYNEQFF. CDR3 sequence (DNA): TGCGCCAGCAGCTTAAGCCTAGCGGGATACAATGAGCAGTTCTTC. This chain joins TRBV5-1 and TRBJ2-1; 9 bases agree with TRBD2. Germline V gives CDR1 SGHRS, CDR2 YFSETQ. This CDR3 comprises 15 residues. With 2 bases clipped from V and 4 bases from J, the junction kept 4 bases outside the gene matches.